These T cell receptor beta chains were read from a single sample in a study of early T cells in non-severe SARS-CoV-2 infection. TCRdb re-called the 5' RACE reads through MiXCR, storing one row per CDR3 protein. The data contain around 110,000 distinct CDR3 sequences, 8.5% to 14% of them singletons. The sequencing input was whole blood. These receptors all come from an adult who was a healthcare worker with PCR-confirmed SARS-CoV-2 infection or an uninfected control (not recorded which). CDR3s include the opening cysteine and the closing phenylalanine or tryptophan. The D gene is left open where the match is weak. Clone size appears in some rows only: once, few, many, or a class for an expanded clone.

V	length	size	D	J	DNA	CDR3
TRBV5-3	24	few	NA	TRBJ2-1	TGTGCCAGAAGCCCGCACCCCCCCCCCGCCCGGGACAGCGGCCTAGCGGGCGCCCTTGATGAGCAGTTCTTC	CARSPHPPPARDSGLAGALDEQFF
TRBV28	16	NA	TRBD2	TRBJ2-1	TGTGCCAGCAGTAAAATTGGACTAGCGGGAGGGCCTGAGCAGTTCTTC	CASSKIGLAGGPEQFF
TRBV6-1	13	NA	TRBD1	TRBJ2-2	TGTGCCAGCTCGACAGGGGGCACCGGGGAGCTGTTTTTT	CASSTGGTGELFF
TRBV20-1	16	many	NA	TRBJ2-3	TGCAGTGCTAGTCCCCTGGGACTTCAGACGGGGTCGGCGCAGTATTTT	CSASPLGLQTGSAQYF
TRBV12-3/TRBV12-4	14	many	TRBD1	TRBJ2-7	TGTGCCAGCAGTTTAGGGCAGGGGGCCAACGAGCAGTACTTC	CASSLGQGANEQYF
TRBV3-1	15	many	TRBD2	TRBJ2-1	TGTGCCAGCAGCCATATGGGGGAGGGGTACAATGAGCAGTTCTTC	CASSHMGEGYNEQFF
TRBV12-3/TRBV12-4	12	many	TRBD2	TRBJ2-1	TGTGCCAGCAGGGCGGGAGCTGGTGAGCAGTTCTTC	CASRAGAGEQFF
TRBV6-1	14	many	TRBD2	TRBJ2-3	TGTGCCAGCAGTAGGGGACTAGCGGGATCTACGCAGTATTTT	CASSRGLAGSTQYF
TRBV28	16	NA	TRBD2	TRBJ2-1	TGTGCCAGCAGACTACTAGCGGGAGGCTCCTACAATGAGCAGTTCTTC	CASRLLAGGSYNEQFF
TRBV28	14	few	NA	TRBJ2-1	TGTGCCAGCAGTTTTGCACAGCTACACAATGAGCAGTTCTTC	CASSFAQLHNEQFF